Here is one T cell receptor beta chain with its context. Antigen specificity is unknown. Given a much more abundant clone one base away, this may be a read error. This entry is derived from a study of regulatory T cells in long-lasting Graves disease. General study findings and limits: Persistent Graves' patients showed a TCR diversity that was lower than that of newly diagnosed ones. When disease was persistent, TRBV28, TRBJ1-2 and TRBJ2-5 were the favored segments. Sampling was limited to peripheral blood rather than thyroid tissue.

The sample's time point: newly diagnosed GD, antithyroid drugs for less than 3 months. Isolated PBMC RNA provided the starting material for the TCR library. An endocrinology unit in Xi'an, China, supplied the patients. To make TCR beta libraries, researchers used iRepertoire HTBI primers and Arm-PCR of CDR3 regions. TCRdb reanalysed the multiplex PCR reads using MiXCR and keeps one entry per CDR3 protein. Here the sample spans hundreds of thousands of distinct CDR3 sequences, roughly 18% being singletons. This CDR3 has 16 residues. Germline V gives CDR1 MNHEY, CDR2 SVGAGI. J is TRBJ2-1 and V is TRBV6-5; D gene unclear. Sequenced material: peripheral blood mononuclear cells (PBMCs), taken at new diagnosis, from a patient treated with antithyroid drugs. The source is a female donor with Graves disease. CDR3 DNA: TGTGCCGGCAGTTACGCCACTGGCCCCACATACAATGAGCAGTTCTTC. This gives the protein CAGSYATGPTYNEQFF.